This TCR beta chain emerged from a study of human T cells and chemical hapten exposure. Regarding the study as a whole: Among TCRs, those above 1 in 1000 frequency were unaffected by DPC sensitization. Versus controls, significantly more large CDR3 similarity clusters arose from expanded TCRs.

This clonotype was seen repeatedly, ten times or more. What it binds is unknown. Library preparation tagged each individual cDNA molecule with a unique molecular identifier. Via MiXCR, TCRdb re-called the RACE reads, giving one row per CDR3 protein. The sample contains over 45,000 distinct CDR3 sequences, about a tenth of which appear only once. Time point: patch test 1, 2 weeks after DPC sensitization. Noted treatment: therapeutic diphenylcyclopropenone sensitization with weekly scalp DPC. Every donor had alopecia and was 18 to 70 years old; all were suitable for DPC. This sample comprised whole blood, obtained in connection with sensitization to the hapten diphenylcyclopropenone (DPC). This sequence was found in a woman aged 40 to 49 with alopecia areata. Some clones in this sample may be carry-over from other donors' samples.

The CDR3 bases are TGTGCCATCCCCTTGGCGGACAGGGGCAGCCCAGGCACCCTCATAACTAAGAATGAGCAGTTCTTC. Residues: CAIPLADRGSPGTLITKNEQFF. V gene TRBV5-6 combines with J gene TRBJ2-1; 9 bases align to TRBD1. Germline CDR1 SGHDT, CDR2 YYEEEE. The J segment lost 7 bases and the V segment lost 9 bases, leaving 35 bases of the junction unmatched. The CDR3 runs 22 residues.